Listed here are 21 T cell receptor beta chains from one sample, sequenced in a study of CXCR3-negative and CXCR3-positive naive CD8 T cells. UMI-labeled 5' RACE yielded the TRB cDNA libraries. TCRdb re-called the 5' RACE reads and gives one entry per CDR3 protein, without DNA. The table lists about 120,000 distinct CDR3 sequences. Sequenced material: naive CXCR3- CD8+ T cells from blood. The subset: CD45RO-CCR7+CD27+CD95- naive CD8+ T cells lacking CXCR3 (TNR3-). The receptors come from a human donor in good health. Some clones in this sample may be carry-over from other donors' samples.

The rearrangement joins TRBV13 to TRBJ2-7; the D call of TRBD1 rests on TCRdb alone, since no DNA is present to check it. CDR1 and CDR2 from the germline V gene are PRHDT and FYEKMQ (reference sequence). The CDR3 extends over 14 amino acids. CDR3 protein: CASSLAQGAYEQYF.

The chain links TRBV5-1 to TRBJ2-1; with no DNA, the TCRdb D assignment of TRBD1 cannot be verified. Germline V gene data show CDR1 as SGHRS and CDR2 as YFSETQ. The CDR3 sequence is 15 residues long. Here the CDR3 reads CASSFSNRVYNEQFF. Together with reference TRBV5-1 and TRBJ2-1, the CDR3 gives the full variable domain: KAGVTQTPRYLIKTRGQQVTLSCSPISGHRSVSWYQQTPGQGLQFLFEYFSETQRNKGNFPGRFSGRQFSNSRSEMNVSTLELGDSALYLCASSFSNRVYNEQFFGPGTRLTVL.

The CDR3 loop reads CASSPSTTGAGELFF. J is TRBJ2-2 and V is TRBV18; lacking DNA, the TRBD1 call made by TCRdb goes unchecked. This CDR3 contains 15 residues. Looked up from germline, CDR1 is KGHSH and CDR2 is LQKENI.

The chain links TRBV25-1 to TRBJ2-7; the TRBD1 assignment by TCRdb is unverifiable without DNA. The CDR3 contains 14 residues. The germline CDR1 and CDR2 sequences are MGHDK and SYGVNS. This chain's CDR3 is CASRFGRGTHEQYF.

The gene calls are TRBV29-1 and TRBJ2-7; the D gene TCRdb calls, TRBD1, cannot be checked with no DNA. The CDR3 runs 13 residues. Germline loops: CDR1 SQVTM, CDR2 ANQGSEA. The CDR3 reads CSVPGQGVGEQYF.

The V and J genes are TRBV20-1 and TRBJ2-4; TCRdb reports TRBD2, a call that lacks DNA to check it against. The germline V gene has CDR1 DFQATT and CDR2 SNEGSKA (reference sequence). The CDR3 is made up of 12 amino acids. CDR3 amino acids: CSARAGPNIQYF.

The rearrangement uses TRBV28 and TRBJ2-4; TCRdb proposes TRBD1, but this gene call is untestable without DNA. The CDR3 runs to 15 residues. Germline V gene lookup returns CDR1 MDHEN and CDR2 SYDVKM. Here the CDR3 reads CASSMLPGSLNIQYF.

The rearrangement uses TRBV29-1 and TRBJ1-2; TCRdb returns TRBD1, unconfirmable since there is no DNA. The germline V gene encodes CDR1 SQVTM and CDR2 ANQGSEA. The CDR3 runs to 14 residues. CDR3 loop: CSVEMWAGNYGYTF. Using reference TRBV29-1 and TRBJ1-2 for the parts outside the CDR3, the full variable domain is SAVISQKPSRDICQRGTSLTIQCQVDSQVTMMFWYRQQPGQSLTLIATANQGSEATYESGFVIDKFPISRPNLTFSTLTVSNMSPEDSSIYLCSVEMWAGNYGYTFGSGTRLTVV.

The gene calls are TRBV29-1 and TRBJ2-1; no DNA is available, so the TRBD2 call from TCRdb remains unchecked. Per the germline V gene, CDR1 is SQVTM and CDR2 is ANQGSEA. The CDR3 totals 16 residues. CDR3 loop: CSVLRGGRAGTGEQFF.

The chain combines TRBV27 with TRBJ2-7; TCRdb lists TRBD1, though no DNA is available to test this call. The CDR3 is 15 amino acids. Germline lookup yields CDR1 MNHEY and CDR2 SMNVEV (reference sequence). Here the CDR3 reads CASGSWTGVSYEQYF.

The chain recombines TRBV10-3 with TRBJ1-6; TCRdb indicates TRBD1, and absent DNA this call remains unverified. This CDR3 is 16 amino acids long. Germline CDR1 and CDR2: ENHRY and SYGVKD. The CDR3 sequence: CAISDVGGQYNSPLHF.

The gene calls are TRBV12-3 or TRBV12-4 and TRBJ2-4; TCRdb names TRBD1, which stays unverified in the absence of DNA. The CDR3 contains 23 residues. The CDR3 spells CASSFPTGTGGRVSFMAKNIQYF.

This chain uses TRBV7-3 with TRBJ2-4; with no DNA, the TCRdb D assignment of TRBD2 cannot be verified. CDR1 is SGHTA and CDR2 is FQGTGA in the germline V gene. This CDR3 region has 14 residues. This CDR3 reads CASSLFPPADIQYF.

V and J are TRBV27 and TRBJ2-5; the TRBD1 assignment by TCRdb is unverifiable without DNA. CDR1 MNHEY and CDR2 SMNVEV come from the germline V gene (reference sequence). The CDR3 runs to 16 residues. CDR3 loop: CASSSLGNTGIETQYF.

This sequence joins TRBV6-5 and TRBJ2-5; TCRdb proposes TRBD1, but this gene call is untestable without DNA. CDR3 length: 14 residues. The germline V gene has CDR1 MNHEY and CDR2 SVGAGI. The CDR3 here is CASSTGTVQETQYF.

This chain uses TRBV9 with TRBJ2-7; without DNA, the TCRdb call of TRBD1 cannot be checked. Germline V CDR1 and CDR2: SGDLS, YYNGEE. The CDR3 has 16 residues. CDR3 residues: CASSVGPRGTDYEQYF.

This chain uses TRBV28 with TRBJ1-2. The CDR3 runs to 14 residues. The germline gives CDR1 MDHEN, CDR2 SYDVKM. This chain's CDR3 is CASSQRDRSNGYTF.

The chain carries TRBV7-9 and TRBJ2-1. Germline V gene sequence: CDR1 SEHNR, CDR2 FQNEAQ (reference sequence). The CDR3 has 11 amino acids. CDR3 sequence: CASSLELEQFF.

This chain joins TRBV15 and TRBJ1-5. CDR1 is LNHNV, CDR2 YYDKDF, per germline (reference sequence). This CDR3 contains 14 residues. Here the CDR3 reads CATSRGGGSQPQHF.

V gene TRBV5-6 combines with J gene TRBJ2-1. Germline assignment: CDR1 SGHDT and CDR2 YYEEEE. CDR3 length: 12 amino acids. The chain's CDR3 is CASSLDGIEQFF.

The chain employs TRBV3-1 and TRBJ2-1; the TCRdb call, TRBD2, lacks DNA for checking. The germline CDR1 and CDR2 sequences are LGHDT and YNNKEL (reference sequence). The CDR3 is 18 amino acids. The CDR3 loop is CASSQGLAGYTSYNEQFF.